These 12 T cell receptor beta chains came from one sample sequenced in a study of beta chain features in type 1 diabetes. Findings and caveats of the study: Shortening that was moderate but significant affected the TCRB CDR3s of Type 1 diabetes patients in all four CD4+ subsets.

The antigens of these receptors remain unknown. The authors reverse transcribed all of the isolated RNA, so sequencing captured expressed TCRB transcripts. This table comes from immunoSEQ multiplex PCR, and its TCRdb copy is limited to in-frame clones, with some not included. The repertoire holds 25,000 to 30,000 clones, with almost 65% as singletons. Material for sequencing was Tregs from blood. These receptors all come from a woman aged 25 to 39 with type 1 diabetes.

V gene TRBV5-1 combines with J gene TRBJ1-1; D might be TRBD1 (6 bases). Germline V gene sequence: CDR1 SGHRS, CDR2 YFSETQ. The CDR3 is 13 residues long. With 0 bases removed from V and 8 bases from J, the gap between germline ends came to 11 bases. CDR3 DNA sequence: TGCGCCAGCAGCTTGGGGCCAGGGGACGAAGCTTTCTTT. Its protein is CASSLGPGDEAFF.

V usage is TRBV5-1 and J usage is TRBJ1-5; 8 nucleotides line up with TRBD1. V shed 4 bases, J shed 3 bases, and the junction held 6 bases outside the gene matches. Germline V gives CDR1 SGHRS, CDR2 YFSETQ. The CDR3 is 15 amino acids. The CDR3 region is CASSRTGGHNQPQHF. CDR3 DNA: TGCGCCAGCAGCAGAACAGGGGGACACAATCAGCCCCAGCATTTT.

In this sample, this clone turned up a few times. V is TRBV2 and J is TRBJ1-3; the D is unclear. CDR3 length: 15 amino acids. Per the germline V gene, CDR1 is SNHLY and CDR2 is FYNNEI. The V gene lost 6 bases and the J gene lost 0 bases, with 12 bases spanning the gap. The chain's CDR3 is CASSPPRLSGNTIYF. The DNA for the CDR3 is TGTGCCAGCAGCCCCCCAAGACTCTCTGGAAACACCATATATTTT.

The chain employs TRBV5-1 and TRBJ2-7; D call uncertain. Trimming took off 0 bases at V and 6 bases at J, with 4 bases between the two ends. The CDR3 runs 11 residues. CDR1 SGHRS and CDR2 YFSETQ come from the germline V gene. CDR3 amino acids: CASSLGGEQYF. The CDR3 DNA reads TGCGCCAGCAGCTTGGGAGGCGAGCAGTACTTC.

V and J are TRBV28 and TRBJ1-2; no clear D. Germline V gives CDR1 MDHEN, CDR2 SYDVKM. The CDR3 spans 12 residues. Trimming took 5 bases from V and 4 from J, leaving 8 bases between them. CDR3 amino acids: CASSTIIYGYTF. CDR3 sequence (DNA): TGTGCCAGCAGTACAATTATCTATGGCTACACCTTC.

This clone has a handful of counts. The chain employs TRBV7-9 and TRBJ2-3; D uncertain. V was cut by 1 base and J by 3 bases, with 14 bases left in between. The CDR3 length is 16 residues. Germline CDR1 and CDR2: SEHNR and FQNEAQ (reference sequence). The DNA for the CDR3 is TGTGCCAGCAGCTTAGGAGTTTACAGCTGGACAGATACGCAGTATTTT. Its protein is CASSLGVYSWTDTQYF.

The rearrangement joins TRBV7-9 to TRBJ2-3; no clear D. V lost 1 base and J lost 9, with 8 bases in between. CDR3 length: 12 amino acids. The germline CDR1 and CDR2 sequences are SEHNR and FQNEAQ (reference sequence). CDR3 coding DNA: TGTGCCAGCAGCTTAGACGCCGGGACGCAGTATTTT. It codes for CASSLDAGTQYF.

The chain is built from TRBV5-1 and TRBJ1-1, with D perhaps TRBD1 (6 bases). Germline V gene lookup returns CDR1 SGHRS and CDR2 YFSETQ. The CDR3 extends over 13 amino acids. V lost 6 bases, J lost 1 base, and 10 bases lay in between. This CDR3 reads CASKGGTNTEAFF. DNA for the CDR3: TGCGCCAGCAAGGGGGGGACGAACACTGAAGCTTTCTTT.

The V call is TRBV5-1, the J call TRBJ2-1; 8 bases are a match to TRBD2. The V segment lost 4 bases and the J segment 0 bases; nucleotides outside the gene matches: 9. The CDR3 has 17 residues. CDR1 and CDR2 (germline): SGHRS, YFSETQ. CDR3 nucleotide sequence: TGCGCCAGCAGCACCGACGTAGCGGGAAGCTCCTACAATGAGCAGTTCTTC. This codes for CASSTDVAGSSYNEQFF.

This clone appeared a few times. This sequence joins TRBV11-2 and TRBJ2-1; 8 positions agree with TRBD1. Germline loops: CDR1 SGHAT, CDR2 FQNNGV. The CDR3 is 15 residues long. The V and J ends lost 6 bases and 4 bases, in that order; junction bases with no gene match: 8. The CDR3 DNA is TGTGCCAGCAGGCAGACAGGGGAGTTGTACAATGAGCAGTTCTTC. It encodes CASRQTGELYNEQFF.

A few counts support this clone. The chain is built from TRBV7-3 and TRBJ2-2; 9 bases align to TRBD1. CDR1 SGHTA and CDR2 FQGTGA come from the germline V gene. The V gene end was trimmed by 3 bases and the J gene end by 5 bases; junction bases not matched to a gene: 10. The CDR3 runs to 17 residues. The CDR3 region has the DNA TGTGCCAGCAGCTTCGCTCCTCCGGGACAGGGTACCGGGGAGCTGTTTTTT. Its protein is CASSFAPPGQGTGELFF.

V and J are TRBV28 and TRBJ2-5, with 7 bases aligning to TRBD1. Looked up from germline, CDR1 is MDHEN and CDR2 is SYDVKM. The CDR3 length is 18 residues. V lost 5 bases to trimming and J lost 2 bases; unmatched junction nucleotides: 17. Here the CDR3 DNA reads TGTGCCAGCAGTCCTCAAAACCGACAGGGTTGGGGTCAAGAGACCCAGTACTTC. Encoded protein: CASSPQNRQGWGQETQYF.